A selection of T cell receptor beta chains follows, all from one sample in a study of T cell changes during pregnancy in multiple sclerosis. Libraries were prepared by immunoSEQ multiplex PCR; TCRdb keeps only in-frame clonotypes and omits some of them. The table lists about 67,000 clones, about nine tenths of them singletons, with about 1.5% in the top ten. The sequenced sample was peripheral blood, obtained in the third trimester of pregnancy. The receptors here all came from a female donor with multiple sclerosis, enrolled in a pregnancy study. CDR3s include the opening cysteine and the closing phenylalanine or tryptophan. The listing skips clone size in some rows; elsewhere it reads once, few, many or a size class.

-,TRBJ2-5,TRBV10-1,CASSEGLAAQETQYF
-,TRBJ1-1,TRBV6-5,CASSYPGQMNTEAFF
-,TRBJ1-5,TRBV6-1,CASSRFDGGNQPQHF
-,TRBJ1-3,TRBV6-5,CASSYGKGTDTIYF
-,TRBJ2-2,TRBV19,CASIPSGRVLTGELFF
-,TRBJ1-1,TRBV4-3,CASSQENFRGGTEAFF
-,TRBJ1-1,TRBV7-6,CASSLRGNTEAFF
-,TRBJ1-5,TRBV7-9,CASSFSGQPQHF
-,TRBJ2-1,TRBV7-9,CASTTQGREQFF
-,TRBJ1-1,TRBV11-3,CASSPLGAGEAFF
-,TRBJ2-2,TRBV7-8,CASSSLLSPAGARTGELFF
-,TRBJ1-1,TRBV12-1,CASSLYRVDTEAFF
-,TRBJ2-7,TRBV9,CASSVGVAVLERRQYF
-,TRBJ2-7,TRBV7-9,CASSSETGGFHEQYF
once,TRBJ2-6,TRBV7-3,CASSPGTGGFSGANVLTF
-,TRBJ1-4,TRBV7-9,CASSSPEDVGKLFF
once,TRBJ1-2,TRBV6-5,CASQDRNYGYTF
once,TRBJ2-6,TRBV6-4,CASSVDRGGANVLTF
once,TRBJ2-1,TRBV27,CASSGGDYNEQFF
-,TRBJ2-7,TRBV19,CATSSDQYEQYF
-,TRBJ1-5,TRBV18,CASSLRPAGPSNQPQHF
-,TRBJ2-1,TRBV27,CASSLSGSHEQFF
-,TRBJ2-7,TRBV7-9,CASSPSGSRYEQYF
-,TRBJ2-4,TRBV18,CASSVGQGVQYF
-,TRBJ2-7,TRBV6-4,CASRRQGVRSLYEQYF
-,TRBJ2-1,TRBV9,CASSVVERGGQYGEQFF
-,TRBJ1-1,TRBV10-3,CAIRDPGQGMNTEAFF
-,TRBJ2-7,TRBV10-2,CASSTTESPYEQYF
-,-,TRBV2,CASSDIGTGAHEQYF
once,TRBJ2-3,TRBV11-3,CASSWDYTDTQYF
-,TRBJ2-7,TRBV5-1,CASSSGQIYEQYF
-,TRBJ2-1,TRBV5-1,CASPPDISGAYNEQFF
once,TRBJ2-2,TRBV11-1,CASSSGLAGGFYTGELFF
-,TRBJ1-1,TRBV6-4,CASSDSRLQMNTEAFF
-,TRBJ1-1,TRBV4-3,CASSQDRGQRTFF
-,TRBJ1-2,TRBV19,CASSKDMGSSYGYTF
-,TRBJ2-7,TRBV19,CASRGPLFEQYF
-,TRBJ2-3,TRBV7-9,CASSLWGQADTQYF
once,TRBJ1-1,TRBV4-1,CASSQGPDRVKLTTEAFF
-,TRBJ1-2,TRBV5-1,CASLGSYGYTF
-,TRBJ2-5,TRBV11-3,CASSLGARETQYF
-,TRBJ1-5,TRBV19,CASSIEGTGENQPQHF
-,TRBJ1-2,TRBV7-8,CASSLALGQGLGYTF